Shown below are 11 T cell receptor beta chains from a single sample sequenced in a study of long-term antiretroviral therapy in people with HIV. With survey level as its setting, the immunoSEQ assay was v3.0. Here immunoSEQ multiplex PCR was the method, and the copy in TCRdb shows in-frame clones only, minus some. Among about 17,000 clones listed, more than 80% were seen once. The sequences come from unsorted PBMCs, collected 0.3 years after starting antiretroviral therapy. These receptors all come from a man between 18 and 35 years old with HIV.

V usage is TRBV7-9 and J usage is TRBJ1-1; the D gene is possibly TRBD1 (6 bases). Germline V CDR1 and CDR2: SEHNR, FQNEAQ (reference sequence). V lost 4 bases, J lost 7 bases, and 16 bases lay in between. The CDR3 is 14 residues long. In DNA, the CDR3 is TGTGCCAGCAGCTGGGGGGCGGGAGATAATGAAGCTTTCTTT. Residues: CASSWGAGDNEAFF.

V and J are TRBV7-8 and TRBJ1-6; 7 nucleotides align to TRBD1. Germline CDR1 and CDR2: SGHVS and FQNEAQ. The CDR3 covers 14 residues. With 3 bases clipped from V and 7 bases from J, the junction kept 3 bases outside the gene matches. CDR3 protein: CASSLDRRNSPLHF. As DNA, the CDR3 is TGTGCCAGCAGCTTGGACAGGAGGAATTCACCCCTCCACTTT.

The rearrangement links TRBV5-1 to TRBJ2-7, with D unresolved. CDR3 length: 14 residues. Trimming took off 1 base at V and 3 bases at J, with 11 bases between the two ends. CDR1 SGHRS and CDR2 YFSETQ come from the germline V gene. The CDR3 here is CASSLTPSNYEQYF. The DNA for the CDR3 is TGCGCCAGCAGCTTGACCCCGTCCAACTACGAGCAGTACTTC.

This clone appeared a few times. The chain uses TRBV7-3 and TRBJ1-6; D remains unclear. Germline CDR1 and CDR2: SGHTA and FQGTGA. This CDR3 is built from 17 residues. V lost 7 bases, J lost 0 bases, and 16 bases lay in between. CDR3 DNA: TGTGCCAGCACCGGTGGAGAGGGCATCTCCTATAATTCACCCCTCCACTTT. It translates to CASTGGEGISYNSPLHF. Full variable domain (missing parts from reference TRBV7-3 and TRBJ1-6): GAGVSQTPSNKVTEKGKYVELRCDPISGHTALYWYRQSLGQGPEFLIYFQGTGAADDSGLPNDRFFAVRPEGSVSTLKIQRTERGDSAVYLCASTGGEGISYNSPLHFGNGTRLTVT.

This clone came up a few times. The V call is TRBV2, the J call TRBJ1-6; D not resolved. The V and J ends lost 3 bases and 0 bases respectively, with 6 bases between them. There are 15 residues in the CDR3. Germline values: CDR1 SNHLY, CDR2 FYNNEI. The CDR3 DNA is TGTGCCAGCAGTGATTGGAGCTCCTATAATTCACCCCTCCACTTT. It codes for CASSDWSSYNSPLHF.

The J gene is TRBJ1-5, the V gene TRBV23-1; D might be TRBD1 (5 bases). TRBV23-1 has ORF status, its function being uncertain. This CDR3 contains 17 residues. V gave up 8 bases and J gave up 6 bases, with 26 bases separating them. CDR3 in amino acids: CASGKFFSGGLGQPQHF. In DNA, the CDR3 is TGCGCCAGCGGTAAATTCTTTTCGGGGGGATTGGGTCAGCCCCAGCATTTT.

The chain combines TRBV7-9 with TRBJ2-1; 8 bases map to TRBD2. The germline gives CDR1 SEHNR, CDR2 FQNEAQ (reference sequence). The trim removed 3 bases at V and 3 bases at J, leaving 1 base unmatched. The CDR3 length is 14 residues. CDR3 in DNA: TGTGCCAGCAGCTTTACTAGCGGCTACAATGAGCAGTTCTTC. This gives the protein CASSFTSGYNEQFF.

This chain links TRBV30 with TRBJ2-5; D uncertain. CDR1 and CDR2 (germline): GTSNPN, SVGIG (reference sequence). The CDR3 is 12 amino acids. Between the trimmed V and J ends, which lost 0 bases and 5 bases, there was a span of 7 bases. CDR3 DNA sequence: TGTGCCTGGAGTGTACGAGGCGAGACCCAGTACTTC. It encodes CAWSVRGETQYF.

This chain connects TRBV7-9 to TRBJ1-4, with D perhaps matching TRBD1 (5 bases). CDR3 size: 13 residues. The germline V gene has CDR1 SEHNR and CDR2 FQNEAQ (reference sequence). V lost 3 bases and J lost 5, with 7 bases in between. CDR3 nucleotide sequence: TGTGCCAGCAGCTTTCGGACAAATGAAAAACTGTTTTTT. Protein product: CASSFRTNEKLFF.

This sequence joins TRBV28 and TRBJ1-6; possibly TRBD1 for D (6 bases). The CDR3 runs 16 residues. The V gene lost 1 base and the J gene lost 6 bases, with 13 bases spanning the gap. CDR1 is MDHEN and CDR2 is SYDVKM in the germline V gene. CDR3 loop: CASSLFSGAGNSPLHF. The DNA of the CDR3 is TGTGCCAGCAGTTTATTCTCAGGGGCGGGTAATTCACCCCTCCACTTT.

V and J are TRBV29-1 and TRBJ2-3; 10 positions agree with TRBD2. The germline V gene encodes CDR1 SQVTM and CDR2 ANQGSEA. The ends lost 5 bases at V and 2 bases at J; junction bases unmatched: 10. The CDR3 totals 16 residues. The chain's CDR3 is CSVYASGGRFTDTQYF. CDR3 DNA sequence: TGCAGCGTTTATGCTAGCGGGGGCCGGTTCACAGATACGCAGTATTTT.